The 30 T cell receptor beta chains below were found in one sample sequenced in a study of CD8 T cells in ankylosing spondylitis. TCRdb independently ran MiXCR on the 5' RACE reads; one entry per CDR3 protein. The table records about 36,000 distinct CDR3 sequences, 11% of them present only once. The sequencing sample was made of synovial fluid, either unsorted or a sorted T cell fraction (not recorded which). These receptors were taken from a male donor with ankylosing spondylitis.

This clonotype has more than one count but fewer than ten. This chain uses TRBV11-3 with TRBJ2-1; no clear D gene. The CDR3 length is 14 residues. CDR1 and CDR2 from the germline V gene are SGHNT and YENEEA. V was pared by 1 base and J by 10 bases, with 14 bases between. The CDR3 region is CASSLGPGDGEQFF. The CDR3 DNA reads TGTGCCAGCAGCTTAGGCCCCGGAGATGGCGAGCAGTTCTTC.

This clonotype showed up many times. CDR3 nucleotide sequence: TGTGCCAGCAGTTTGGTGGGGGGCAATGAGCAGTTCTTC. This encodes CASSLVGGNEQFF. This chain connects TRBV12-3 or TRBV12-4 to TRBJ2-1, with D maybe TRBD2 (6 bases). CDR3 size: 13 residues. With 3 bases removed from V and 6 bases from J, the gap between germline ends came to 9 bases.

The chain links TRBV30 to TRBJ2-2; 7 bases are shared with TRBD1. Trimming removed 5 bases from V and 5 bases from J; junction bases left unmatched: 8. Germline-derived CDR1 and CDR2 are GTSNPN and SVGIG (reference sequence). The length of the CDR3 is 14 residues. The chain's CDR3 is CAWHRDRATGELFF. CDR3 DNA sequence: TGTGCCTGGCACCGCGACAGGGCTACCGGGGAGCTGTTTTTT.

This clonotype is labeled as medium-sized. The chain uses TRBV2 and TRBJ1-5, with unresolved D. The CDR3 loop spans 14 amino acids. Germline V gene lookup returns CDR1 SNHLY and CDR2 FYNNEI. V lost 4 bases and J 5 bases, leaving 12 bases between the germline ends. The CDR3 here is CASSGAFTDQPQHF. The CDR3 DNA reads TGTGCCAGCAGTGGTGCGTTCACGGATCAGCCCCAGCATTTT.

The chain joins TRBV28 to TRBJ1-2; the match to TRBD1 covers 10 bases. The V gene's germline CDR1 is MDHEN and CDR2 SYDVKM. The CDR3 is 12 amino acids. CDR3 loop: CASRTGGYGYTF. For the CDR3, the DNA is TGTGCGTCTCGGACAGGGGGATATGGCTACACCTTC.

The CDR3 protein is CASSEGPYYYGYTF. CDR3 DNA: TGTGCCAGCAGTGAAGGGCCGTACTACTATGGCTACACCTTC. The chain joins TRBV12-3 or TRBV12-4 to TRBJ1-2; D not resolved. Trimming stripped 5 bases from V and 3 bases from J, with 13 bases between. The CDR3 totals 14 residues.

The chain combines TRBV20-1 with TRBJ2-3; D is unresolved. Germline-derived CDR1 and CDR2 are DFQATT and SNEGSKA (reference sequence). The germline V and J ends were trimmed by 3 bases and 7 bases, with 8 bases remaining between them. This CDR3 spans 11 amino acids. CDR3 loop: CSARTRNTQYF. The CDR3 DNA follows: TGCAGTGCTAGGACGAGGAATACGCAGTATTTT.

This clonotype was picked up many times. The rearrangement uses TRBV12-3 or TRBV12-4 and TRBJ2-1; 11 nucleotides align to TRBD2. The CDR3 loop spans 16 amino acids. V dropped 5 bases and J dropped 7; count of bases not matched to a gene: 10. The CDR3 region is CASSPWTSGLHNEQFF. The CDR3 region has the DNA TGTGCCAGCAGTCCCTGGACTAGCGGGCTTCATAATGAGCAGTTCTTC.

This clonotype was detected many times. CDR3 DNA: TGTGCCAGCAGCGTAGTTGAGACAGATACGCAGTATTTT. Its protein is CASSVVETDTQYF. The chain employs TRBV9 and TRBJ2-3; unclear D gene. Germline lookup yields CDR1 SGDLS and CDR2 YYNGEE. Trimming shortened V by 0 bases and J by 3 bases, and 5 bases separated the two germline ends. The CDR3 consists of 13 residues.

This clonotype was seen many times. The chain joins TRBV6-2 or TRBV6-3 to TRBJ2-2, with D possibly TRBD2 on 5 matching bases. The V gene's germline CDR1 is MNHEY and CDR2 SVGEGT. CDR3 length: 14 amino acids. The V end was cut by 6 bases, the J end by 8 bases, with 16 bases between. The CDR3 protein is CASSVYLGRGELFF. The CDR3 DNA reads TGTGCCAGCAGCGTGTATTTGGGGAGAGGGGAGCTGTTTTTT.

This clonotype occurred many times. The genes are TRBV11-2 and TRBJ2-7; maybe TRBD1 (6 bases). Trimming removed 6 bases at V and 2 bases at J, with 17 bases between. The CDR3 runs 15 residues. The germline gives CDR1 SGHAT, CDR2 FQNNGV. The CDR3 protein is CASRSLPGTPYEQYF. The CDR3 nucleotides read TGTGCCAGCAGATCCTTACCCGGGACACCCTACGAGCAGTACTTC. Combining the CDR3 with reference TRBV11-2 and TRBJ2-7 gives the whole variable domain EAGVAQSPRYKIIEKRQSVAFWCNPISGHATLYWYQQILGQGPKLLIQFQNNGVVDDSQLPKDRFSAERLKGVDSTLKIQPAKLEDSAVYLCASRSLPGTPYEQYFGPGTRLTVT.

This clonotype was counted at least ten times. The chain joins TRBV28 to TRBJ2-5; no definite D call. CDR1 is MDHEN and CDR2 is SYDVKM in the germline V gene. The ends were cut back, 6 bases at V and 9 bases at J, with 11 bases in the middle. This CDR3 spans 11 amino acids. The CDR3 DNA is TGTGCCAGCAGCGGGCCCCAGGCCCAGTACTTC. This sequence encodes CASSGPQAQYF.

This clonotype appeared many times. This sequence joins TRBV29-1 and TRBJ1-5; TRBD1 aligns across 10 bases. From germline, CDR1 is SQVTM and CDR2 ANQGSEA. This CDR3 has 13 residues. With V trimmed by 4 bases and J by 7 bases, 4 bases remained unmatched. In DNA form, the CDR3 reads TGCAGCGTTGGGACAGGGGGAGGACAGCCCCAGCATTTT. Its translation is CSVGTGGGQPQHF. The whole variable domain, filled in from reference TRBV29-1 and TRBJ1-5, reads SAVISQKPSRDICQRGTSLTIQCQVDSQVTMMFWYRQQPGQSLTLIATANQGSEATYESGFVIDKFPISRPNLTFSTLTVSNMSPEDSSIYLCSVGTGGGQPQHFGDGTRLSIL.

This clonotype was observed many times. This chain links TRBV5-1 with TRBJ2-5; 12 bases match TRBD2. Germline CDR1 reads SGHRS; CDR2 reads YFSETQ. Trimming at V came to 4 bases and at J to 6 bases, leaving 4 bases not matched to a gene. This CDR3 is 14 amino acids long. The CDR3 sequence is CASSRGLAGQTQYF. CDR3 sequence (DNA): TGCGCCAGCAGCAGAGGACTAGCGGGACAGACCCAGTACTTC.

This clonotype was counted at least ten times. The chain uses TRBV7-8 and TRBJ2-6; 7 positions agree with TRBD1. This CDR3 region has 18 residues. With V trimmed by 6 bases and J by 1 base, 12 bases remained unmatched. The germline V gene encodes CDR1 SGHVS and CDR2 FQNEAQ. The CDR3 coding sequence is TGTGCCAGCAGGCGTACAGGGGTCAGGTTATCTGGGGCCAACGTCCTGACTTTC. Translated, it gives CASRRTGVRLSGANVLTF.

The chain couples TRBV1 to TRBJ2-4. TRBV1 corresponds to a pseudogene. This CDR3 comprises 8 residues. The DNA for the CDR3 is TGCACCAGCAGCCAAGCCCTCTTC. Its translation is CTSSQALF.

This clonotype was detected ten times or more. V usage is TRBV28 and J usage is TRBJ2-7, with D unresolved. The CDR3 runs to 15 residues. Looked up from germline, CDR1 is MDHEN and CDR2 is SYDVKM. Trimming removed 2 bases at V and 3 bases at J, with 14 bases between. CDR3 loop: CASSLVRISHYEQYF. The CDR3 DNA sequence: TGTGCCAGCAGTTTAGTCCGCATCAGCCACTACGAGCAGTACTTC.

The CDR3 bases are TGTGCCAGCAGTTTATTTGGGGGGAGCGGGATGGTGCAGCAGTTCTTC. Amino acids: CASSLFGGSGMVQQFF. The V gene is TRBV28, the J gene TRBJ2-1, with 7 bases matching TRBD2. The CDR3 spans 16 residues. V trimming: 1 base; J trimming: 11 bases; junction bases outside the gene matches: 14. The germline gives CDR1 MDHEN, CDR2 SYDVKM.

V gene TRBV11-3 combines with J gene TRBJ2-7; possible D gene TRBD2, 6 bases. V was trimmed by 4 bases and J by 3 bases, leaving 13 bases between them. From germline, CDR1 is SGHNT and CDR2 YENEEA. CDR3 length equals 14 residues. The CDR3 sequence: CASSSGTQLYEQYF. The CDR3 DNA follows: TGTGCCAGCAGCTCCGGGACTCAGCTCTACGAGCAGTACTTC. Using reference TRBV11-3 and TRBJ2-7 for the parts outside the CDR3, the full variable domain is EAGVVQSPRYKIIEKKQPVAFWCNPISGHNTLYWYLQNLGQGPELLIRYENEEAVDDSQLPKDRFSAERLKGVDSTLKIQPAELGDSAVYLCASSSGTQLYEQYFGPGTRLTVT.

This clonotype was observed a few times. The CDR3 loop is CSATKTGASYGYTF. The CDR3 bases are TGCAGTGCTACAAAGACAGGTGCATCCTATGGCTACACCTTC. The rearrangement links TRBV20-1 to TRBJ1-2; weak D call: TRBD1 (6 bases). The germline gives CDR1 DFQATT, CDR2 SNEGSKA (reference sequence). V was cut by 4 bases and J by 4 bases, with 16 bases left in between. The CDR3 totals 14 residues.

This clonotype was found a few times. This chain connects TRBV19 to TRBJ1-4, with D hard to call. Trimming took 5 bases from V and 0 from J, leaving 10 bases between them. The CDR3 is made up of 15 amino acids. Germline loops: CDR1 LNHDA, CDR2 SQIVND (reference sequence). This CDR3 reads CASSAGIATNEKLFF. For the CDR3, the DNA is TGTGCCAGTAGTGCCGGGATTGCAACTAATGAAAAACTGTTTTTT.

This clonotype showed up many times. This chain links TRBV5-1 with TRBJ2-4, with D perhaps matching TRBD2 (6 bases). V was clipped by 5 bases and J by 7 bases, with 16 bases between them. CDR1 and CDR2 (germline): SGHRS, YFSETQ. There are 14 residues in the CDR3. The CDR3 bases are TGCGCCAGCAGATCATCTAGCGAGCCGAACATTCAGTACTTC. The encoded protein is CASRSSSEPNIQYF. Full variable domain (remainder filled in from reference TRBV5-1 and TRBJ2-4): KAGVTQTPRYLIKTRGQQVTLSCSPISGHRSVSWYQQTPGQGLQFLFEYFSETQRNKGNFPGRFSGRQFSNSRSEMNVSTLELGDSALYLCASRSSSEPNIQYFGAGTRLSVL.

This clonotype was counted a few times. DNA for the CDR3: TGTGCCAGCAGCCCTTGGACGCACGGGGATACGCAGTATTTT. Its protein product is CASSPWTHGDTQYF. The chain joins TRBV7-8 to TRBJ2-3; D gene unclear. The CDR3 sequence is 14 residues long. Trimming left V 5 bases short and J 6 bases short, with 15 bases between. The germline V gene encodes CDR1 SGHVS and CDR2 FQNEAQ. Supplemented by reference TRBV7-8 and TRBJ2-3, the full variable domain reads GAGVSQSPRYKVAKRGQDVALRCDPISGHVSLFWYQQALGQGPEFLTYFQNEAQLDKSGLPSDRFFAERPEGSVSTLKIQRTQQEDSAVYLCASSPWTHGDTQYFGPGTRLTVL.

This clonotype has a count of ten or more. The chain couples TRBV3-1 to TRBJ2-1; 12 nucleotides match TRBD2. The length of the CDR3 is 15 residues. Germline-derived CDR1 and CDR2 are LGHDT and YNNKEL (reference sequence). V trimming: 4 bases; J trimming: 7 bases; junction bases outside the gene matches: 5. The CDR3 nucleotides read TGTGCCAGCAGCCGCTCTAGCGGGAGGGGGAATGAGCAGTTCTTC. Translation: CASSRSSGRGNEQFF.

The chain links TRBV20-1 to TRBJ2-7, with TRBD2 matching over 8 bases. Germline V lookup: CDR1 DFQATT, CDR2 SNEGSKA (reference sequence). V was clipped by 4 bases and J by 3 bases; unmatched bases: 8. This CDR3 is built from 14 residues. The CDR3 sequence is CSATSPAGVYEQYF. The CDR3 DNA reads TGCAGTGCTACCAGTCCAGCGGGAGTCTACGAGCAGTACTTC.

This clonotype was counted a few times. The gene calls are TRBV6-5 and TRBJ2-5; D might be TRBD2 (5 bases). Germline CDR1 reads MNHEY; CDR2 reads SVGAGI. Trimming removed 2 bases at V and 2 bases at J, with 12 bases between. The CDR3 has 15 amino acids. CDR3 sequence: CASSYVYGDQETQYF. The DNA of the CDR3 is TGTGCCAGCAGTTACGTGTACGGGGATCAAGAGACCCAGTACTTC.

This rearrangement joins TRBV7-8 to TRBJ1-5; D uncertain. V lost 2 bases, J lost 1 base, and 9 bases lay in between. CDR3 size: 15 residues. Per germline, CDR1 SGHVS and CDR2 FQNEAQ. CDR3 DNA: TGTGCCAGCAGCTTATCGGTTTTAAGCAATCAGCCCCAGCATTTT. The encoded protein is CASSLSVLSNQPQHF.

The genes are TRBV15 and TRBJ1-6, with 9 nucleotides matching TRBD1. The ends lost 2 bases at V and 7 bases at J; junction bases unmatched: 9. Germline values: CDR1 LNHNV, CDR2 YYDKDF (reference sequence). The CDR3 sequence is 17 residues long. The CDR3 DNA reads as TGTGCCACCAGCAGATATCGGACAGGGGTTCTGAATTCACCCCTCCACTTT. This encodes CATSRYRTGVLNSPLHF.

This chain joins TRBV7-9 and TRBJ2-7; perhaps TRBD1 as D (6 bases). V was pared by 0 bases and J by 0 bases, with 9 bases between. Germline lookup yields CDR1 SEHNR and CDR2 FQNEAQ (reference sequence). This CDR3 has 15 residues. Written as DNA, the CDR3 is TGTGCCAGCAGCTTAGCGGGGACAAGCTCCTACGAGCAGTACTTC. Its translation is CASSLAGTSSYEQYF.

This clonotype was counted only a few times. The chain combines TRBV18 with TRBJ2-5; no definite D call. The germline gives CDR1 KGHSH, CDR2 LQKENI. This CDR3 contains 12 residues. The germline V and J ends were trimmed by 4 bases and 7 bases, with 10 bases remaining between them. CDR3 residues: CASSQDPGTQYF. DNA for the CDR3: TGTGCCAGCTCACAGGACCCGGGGACCCAGTACTTC.